Listed below are T cell receptor beta chains from one sample, sequenced in a study of CD8 T cells in ankylosing spondylitis. TCRdb reanalysed the 5' RACE reads using MiXCR and keeps one entry per CDR3 protein. The profile shows about 510,000 distinct CDR3 sequences, 5.3% of them singletons. What was sequenced was blood, either unsorted or a sorted T cell fraction (not recorded which). These receptors originate from a male donor with ankylosing spondylitis. The CDR3 runs from the conserved cysteine through the conserved F or W. Fields, in order: J gene, D gene, clone size, V gene, CDR3 protein, CDR3 DNA. The D gene is left open where the match is weak. The size of a clone is reported for some rows only, either as once, few or many, or as a class for expanded clones.

j_call: TRBJ2-2; d_call: TRBD1; clone_size: many; v_call: TRBV4-2; cdr3_aa: CASSHPTGEFNTGELFF; cdr3_nt: TGTGCCAGCAGCCACCCGACAGGGGAGTTTAACACCGGGGAGCTGTTTTTT
j_call: TRBJ1-1; d_call: NA; clone_size: many; v_call: TRBV10-2; cdr3_aa: CASSLGGVPEAFF; cdr3_nt: TGCGCCAGCAGTCTAGGGGGAGTCCCTGAAGCTTTCTTT
j_call: TRBJ1-5; d_call: NA; clone_size: many; v_call: TRBV4-1; cdr3_aa: CASSPPGRGSNQPQHF; cdr3_nt: TGCGCCAGCAGCCCCCCGGGCCGGGGAAGCAATCAGCCCCAGCATTTT
j_call: TRBJ1-2; d_call: TRBD1; clone_size: NA; v_call: TRBV7-6; cdr3_aa: CASSRRTGDGYTF; cdr3_nt: TGTGCCAGCAGCCGTAGGACAGGGGATGGCTACACCTTC
j_call: TRBJ2-7; d_call: TRBD1; clone_size: NA; v_call: TRBV20-1; cdr3_aa: CSARSRTGSLYEQYF; cdr3_nt: TGCAGTGCTAGATCACGGACAGGGTCACTCTACGAGCAGTACTTC
j_call: TRBJ2-7; d_call: TRBD2; clone_size: many; v_call: TRBV24-1; cdr3_aa: CATSTREGSYEQYF; cdr3_nt: TGTGCCACCAGCACCCGGGAGGGATCCTACGAGCAGTACTTC
j_call: TRBJ2-5; d_call: TRBD2; clone_size: many; v_call: TRBV20-1; cdr3_aa: CRGGDETQYF; cdr3_nt: TGCAGGGGAGGGGACGAGACCCAGTACTTC
j_call: TRBJ1-2; d_call: NA; clone_size: many; v_call: TRBV20-1; cdr3_aa: CSARAPERLQGGYTF; cdr3_nt: TGCAGTGCGAGAGCGCCGGAGAGACTTCAAGGAGGCTACACCTTC
j_call: TRBJ1-5; d_call: NA; clone_size: many; v_call: TRBV9; cdr3_aa: CASSLGAGGNNQPQHF; cdr3_nt: TGTGCCAGCAGCCTAGGGGCGGGCGGAAACAATCAGCCCCAGCATTTT
j_call: TRBJ1-4; d_call: TRBD1; clone_size: many; v_call: TRBV5-6; cdr3_aa: CASSLPGQGIEKLFF; cdr3_nt: TGTGCCAGCAGCTTACCGGGACAGGGCATCGAAAAACTGTTTTTT
j_call: TRBJ2-1; d_call: NA; clone_size: few; v_call: TRBV14; cdr3_aa: CASSQSWVAGPGGEQFF; cdr3_nt: TGTGCCAGCAGCCAATCGTGGGTGGCGGGACCCGGTGGTGAGCAGTTCTTC
j_call: TRBJ2-1; d_call: NA; clone_size: many; v_call: TRBV6-2/TRBV6-3; cdr3_aa: CASSYSQGGSYNEQFF; cdr3_nt: TGTGCCAGCAGTTACTCCCAGGGGGGATCCTACAATGAGCAGTTCTTC
j_call: TRBJ2-5; d_call: NA; clone_size: many; v_call: TRBV29-1; cdr3_aa: CSVRRGYDLSPTGETQYF; cdr3_nt: TGCAGCGTCCGACGGGGGTATGATCTTTCTCCGACGGGAGAGACCCAGTACTTC
j_call: TRBJ1-4; d_call: NA; clone_size: many; v_call: TRBV6-1; cdr3_aa: CASSRSRGIDEKLFF; cdr3_nt: TGTGCCAGCAGTCGGTCTCGGGGGATTGATGAAAAACTGTTTTTT
j_call: TRBJ2-7; d_call: NA; clone_size: many; v_call: TRBV4-3; cdr3_aa: CASSQEGGAGAPYEQYF; cdr3_nt: TGCGCCAGCAGCCAAGAAGGGGGGGCAGGGGCGCCCTACGAGCAGTACTTC
j_call: TRBJ2-2; d_call: NA; clone_size: many; v_call: TRBV4-2; cdr3_aa: CASSPARSTGELFF; cdr3_nt: TGTGCCAGCAGCCCAGCTAGGTCCACCGGGGAGCTGTTTTTT
j_call: TRBJ1-1; d_call: NA; clone_size: many; v_call: TRBV11-1; cdr3_aa: CASSLETGRRTEAFF; cdr3_nt: TGTGCCAGCAGCTTAGAAACAGGGAGGAGAACTGAAGCTTTCTTT